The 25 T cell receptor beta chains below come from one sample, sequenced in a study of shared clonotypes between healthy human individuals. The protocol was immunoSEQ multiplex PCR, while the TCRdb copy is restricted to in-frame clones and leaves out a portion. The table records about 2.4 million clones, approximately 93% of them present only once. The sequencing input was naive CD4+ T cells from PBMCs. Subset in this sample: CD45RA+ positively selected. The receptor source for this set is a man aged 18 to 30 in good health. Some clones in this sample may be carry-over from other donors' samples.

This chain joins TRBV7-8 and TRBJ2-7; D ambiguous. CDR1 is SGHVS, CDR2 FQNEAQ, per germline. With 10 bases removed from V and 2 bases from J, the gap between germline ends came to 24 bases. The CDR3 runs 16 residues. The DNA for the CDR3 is TGTGCCACCCAAAGCAGCTACCTGGCCGGAGCCTACGAGCAGTACTTC. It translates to CATQSSYLAGAYEQYF.

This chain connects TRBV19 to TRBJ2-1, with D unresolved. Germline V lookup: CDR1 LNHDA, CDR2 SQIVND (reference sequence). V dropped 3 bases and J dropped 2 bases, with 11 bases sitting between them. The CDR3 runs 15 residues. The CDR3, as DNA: TGTGCCAGTAGTATGGCACTATCCCCCTACAATGAGCAGTTCTTC. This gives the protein CASSMALSPYNEQFF.

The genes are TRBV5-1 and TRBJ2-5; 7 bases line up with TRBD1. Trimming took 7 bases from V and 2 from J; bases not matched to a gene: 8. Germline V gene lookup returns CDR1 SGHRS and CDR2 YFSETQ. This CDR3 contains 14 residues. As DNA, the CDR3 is TGCGCCAGCTGCGACAGGGTGGGTCAAGAGACCCAGTACTTC. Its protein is CASCDRVGQETQYF. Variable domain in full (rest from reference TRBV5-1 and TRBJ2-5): KAGVTQTPRYLIKTRGQQVTLSCSPISGHRSVSWYQQTPGQGLQFLFEYFSETQRNKGNFPGRFSGRQFSNSRSEMNVSTLELGDSALYLCASCDRVGQETQYFGPGTRLLVL.

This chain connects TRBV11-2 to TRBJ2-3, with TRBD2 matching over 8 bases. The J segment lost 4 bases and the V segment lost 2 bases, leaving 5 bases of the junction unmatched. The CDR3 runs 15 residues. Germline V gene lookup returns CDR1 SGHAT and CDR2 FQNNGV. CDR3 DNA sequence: TGTGCCAGCAGCTTATGGCGGGAGGTTTCAGATACGCAGTATTTT. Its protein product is CASSLWREVSDTQYF.

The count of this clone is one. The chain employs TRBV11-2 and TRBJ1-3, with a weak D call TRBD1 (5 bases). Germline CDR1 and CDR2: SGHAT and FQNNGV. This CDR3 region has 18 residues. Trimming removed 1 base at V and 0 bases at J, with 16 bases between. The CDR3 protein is CASSLGVGGARSGNTIYF. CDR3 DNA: TGTGCCAGCAGCTTAGGAGTGGGTGGGGCCCGCTCTGGAAACACCATATATTTT.

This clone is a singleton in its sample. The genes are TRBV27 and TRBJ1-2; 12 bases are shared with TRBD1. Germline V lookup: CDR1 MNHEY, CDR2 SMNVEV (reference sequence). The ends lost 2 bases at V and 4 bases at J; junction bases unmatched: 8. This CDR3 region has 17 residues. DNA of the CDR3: TGTGCCAGCAGTTTAAGGACCGGGACAGGGGGCGGCTATGGCTACACCTTC. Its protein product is CASSLRTGTGGGYGYTF.

CDR3 amino acids: CASSFSPGTDTQYF. The CDR3 DNA reads TGTGCCAGCAGCTTTTCACCCGGCACAGATACGCAGTATTTT. The V gene is TRBV5-4, the J gene TRBJ2-3; D gene unclear. The CDR3 is 14 residues long. Germline V gives CDR1 SGHNT, CDR2 YYREEE (reference sequence). The ends were cut back, 2 bases at V and 1 base at J, with 8 bases in the middle.

For the CDR3, the DNA is TGCAGCGTTGACTTTGTATCGGGTGAGCGGGACACTGAAGCTTTCTTT. This translates into CSVDFVSGERDTEAFF. The rearrangement links TRBV29-1 to TRBJ1-1; D is ambiguous. This CDR3 contains 16 residues. The germline V and J ends were trimmed by 3 bases and 3 bases, with 20 bases remaining between them. Germline V lookup: CDR1 SQVTM, CDR2 ANQGSEA.

The CDR3 sequence is CASSMGVGYGYTF. The CDR3 bases are TGTGCCAGTAGCATGGGGGTAGGTTATGGCTACACCTTC. The chain joins TRBV19 to TRBJ1-2, with TRBD1 as a possible D gene (5 bases). Germline CDR1 LNHDA, CDR2 SQIVND (reference sequence). The CDR3 consists of 13 residues. V lost 6 bases, J lost 5 bases, and 13 bases lay in between.

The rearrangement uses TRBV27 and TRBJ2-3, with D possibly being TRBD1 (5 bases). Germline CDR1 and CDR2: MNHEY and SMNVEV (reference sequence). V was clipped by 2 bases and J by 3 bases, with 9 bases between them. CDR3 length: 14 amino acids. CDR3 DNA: TGTGCCAGCAGTTTAAAGGGGATTACAGATACGCAGTATTTT. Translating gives CASSLKGITDTQYF.

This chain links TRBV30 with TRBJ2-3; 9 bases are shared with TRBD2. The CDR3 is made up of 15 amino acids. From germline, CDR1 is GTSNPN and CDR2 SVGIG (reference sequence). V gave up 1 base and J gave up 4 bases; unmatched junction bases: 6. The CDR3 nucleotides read TGTGCCTGGAGTGAGTTAGCGGGAGAGTCAGATACGCAGTATTTT. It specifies CAWSELAGESDTQYF.

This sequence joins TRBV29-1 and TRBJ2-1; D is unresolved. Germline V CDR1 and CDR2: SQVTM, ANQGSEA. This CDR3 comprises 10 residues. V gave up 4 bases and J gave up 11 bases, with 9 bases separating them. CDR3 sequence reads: CSVGSKQQFF. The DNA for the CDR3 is TGCAGCGTTGGGTCTAAACAGCAGTTCTTC.

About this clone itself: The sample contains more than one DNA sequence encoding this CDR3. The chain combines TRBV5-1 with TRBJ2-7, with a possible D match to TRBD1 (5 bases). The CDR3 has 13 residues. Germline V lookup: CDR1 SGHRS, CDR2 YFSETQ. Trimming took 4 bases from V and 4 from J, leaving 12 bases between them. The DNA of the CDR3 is TGCGCCAGCAGCCCCCAAGGGGCATACGAGCAGTACTTC. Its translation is CASSPQGAYEQYF.

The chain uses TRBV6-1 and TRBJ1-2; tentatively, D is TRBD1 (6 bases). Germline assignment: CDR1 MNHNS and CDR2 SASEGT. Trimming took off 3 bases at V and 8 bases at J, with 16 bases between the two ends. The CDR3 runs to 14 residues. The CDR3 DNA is TGTGCCAGCAGTGACGGGGGGGCAGTAAACGGCTACACCTTC. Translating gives CASSDGGAVNGYTF.

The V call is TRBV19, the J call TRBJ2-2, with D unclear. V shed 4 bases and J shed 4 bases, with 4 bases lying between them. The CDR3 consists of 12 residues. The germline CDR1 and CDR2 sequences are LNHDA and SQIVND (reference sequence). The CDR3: CASSTTTGELFF. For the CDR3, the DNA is TGTGCCAGTAGTACCACCACCGGGGAGCTGTTTTTT.

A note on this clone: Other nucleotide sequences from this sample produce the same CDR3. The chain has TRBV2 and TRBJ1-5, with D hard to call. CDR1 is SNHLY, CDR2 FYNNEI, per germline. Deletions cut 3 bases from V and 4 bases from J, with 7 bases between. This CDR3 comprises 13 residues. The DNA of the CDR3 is TGTGCCAGCAGTGATTTGGGGAATCAGCCCCAGCATTTT. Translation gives CASSDLGNQPQHF. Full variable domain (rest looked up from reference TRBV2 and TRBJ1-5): EPEVTQTPSHQVTQMGQEVILRCVPISNHLYFYWYRQILGQKVEFLVSFYNNEISEKSEIFDDQFSVERPDGSNFTLKIRSTKLEDSAMYFCASSDLGNQPQHFGDGTRLSIL.

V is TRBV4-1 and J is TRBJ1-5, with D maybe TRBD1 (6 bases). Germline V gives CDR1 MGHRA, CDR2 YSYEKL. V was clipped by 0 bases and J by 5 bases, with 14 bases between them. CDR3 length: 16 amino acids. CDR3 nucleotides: TGCGCCAGCAGCCAAGAGTCACAGGGACACTATCAGCCCCAGCATTTT. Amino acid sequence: CASSQESQGHYQPQHF.

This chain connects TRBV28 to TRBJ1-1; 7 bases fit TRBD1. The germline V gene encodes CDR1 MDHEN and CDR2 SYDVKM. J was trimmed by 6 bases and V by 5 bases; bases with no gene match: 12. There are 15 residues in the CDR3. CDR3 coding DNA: TGTGCCAGCAGTGGGGCAGACTACAGGGGACCTGAAGCTTTCTTT. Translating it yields CASSGADYRGPEAFF. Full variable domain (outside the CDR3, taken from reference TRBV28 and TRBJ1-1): DVKVTQSSRYLVKRTGEKVFLECVQDMDHENMFWYRQDPGLGLRLIYFSYDVKMKEKGDIPEGYSVSREKKERFSLILESASTNQTSMYLCASSGADYRGPEAFFGQGTRLTVV.

CDR3 sequence (DNA): TGCAGCGTTGCAATCCGAAGAGAGACCCAGTACTTC. This encodes CSVAIRRETQYF. The chain is built from TRBV29-1 and TRBJ2-5; D unclear. V shed 4 bases and J shed 4 bases, with 10 bases lying between them. The CDR3 is 12 amino acids. Germline V gene lookup returns CDR1 SQVTM and CDR2 ANQGSEA.

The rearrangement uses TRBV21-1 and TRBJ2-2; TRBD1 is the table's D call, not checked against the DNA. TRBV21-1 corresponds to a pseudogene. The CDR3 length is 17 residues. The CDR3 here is CASSNPRTGEDTGELFF. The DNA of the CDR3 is TGTGCCAGCAGCAATCCTCGGACAGGGGAGGACACCGGGGAGCTGTTTTTT.

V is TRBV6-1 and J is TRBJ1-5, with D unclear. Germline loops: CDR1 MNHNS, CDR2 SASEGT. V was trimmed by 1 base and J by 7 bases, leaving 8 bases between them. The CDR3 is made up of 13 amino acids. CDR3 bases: TGTGCCAGCAGTGAAGGGCGCCGCCAGCCCCAGCATTTT. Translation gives CASSEGRRQPQHF.

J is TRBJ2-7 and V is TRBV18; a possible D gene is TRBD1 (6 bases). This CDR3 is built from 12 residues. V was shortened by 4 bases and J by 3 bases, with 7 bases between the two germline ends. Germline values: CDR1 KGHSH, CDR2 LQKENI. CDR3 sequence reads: CASSRDNYEQYF. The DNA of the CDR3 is TGTGCCAGCTCACGGGACAACTACGAGCAGTACTTC.

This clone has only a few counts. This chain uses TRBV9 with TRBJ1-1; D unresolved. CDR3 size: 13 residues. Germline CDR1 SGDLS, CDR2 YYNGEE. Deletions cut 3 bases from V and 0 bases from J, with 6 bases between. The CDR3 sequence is CASSAGMNTEAFF. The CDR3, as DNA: TGTGCCAGCAGCGCCGGGATGAACACTGAAGCTTTCTTT.

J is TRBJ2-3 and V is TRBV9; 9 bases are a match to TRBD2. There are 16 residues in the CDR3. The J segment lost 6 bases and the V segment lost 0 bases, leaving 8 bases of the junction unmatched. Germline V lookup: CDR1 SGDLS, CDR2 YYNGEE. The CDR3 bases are TGTGCCAGCAGCGTAGTAGCGGGAGTTGCGTCGGATACGCAGTATTTT. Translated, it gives CASSVVAGVASDTQYF.

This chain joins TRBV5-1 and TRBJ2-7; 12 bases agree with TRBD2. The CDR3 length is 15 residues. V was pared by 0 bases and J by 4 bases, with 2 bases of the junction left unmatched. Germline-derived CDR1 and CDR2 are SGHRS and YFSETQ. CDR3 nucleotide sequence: TGCGCCAGCAGCTTGGAGACTAGCGGGAGATACGAGCAGTACTTC. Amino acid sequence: CASSLETSGRYEQYF.